The 6 T cell receptor beta chains presented below share a single source sample, sequenced in a study of T cell repertoires in cytomegalovirus infection. These TCRs' antigens remain unknown. One entry per CDR3 protein results from TCRdb running MiXCR on the reads. Of some 920,000 distinct CDR3 sequences in the sample, roughly 31% were seen once. The source was cultured CD8+ T cells from PBMCs, collected from culture after CMV antigen stimulation. The receptors were sampled from a human donor in good health (CMV status not recorded). Some clones in this sample may be carry-over from other donors' samples.

This clonotype was seen repeatedly, ten times or more. The chain combines TRBV11-2 with TRBJ1-5; TRBD1 might be the D (6 bases). The germline V and J ends were trimmed by 5 bases and 6 bases, with 14 bases remaining between them. Germline lookup yields CDR1 SGHAT and CDR2 FQNNGV. The CDR3 is 14 amino acids. The DNA of the CDR3 is TGTGCCAGCAGCGATACAGGGACAAGTCAGCCCCAGCATTTT. Its translation is CASSDTGTSQPQHF.

The gene calls are TRBV9 and TRBJ1-1; D possibly corresponds to TRBD1 (5 bases). In germline, CDR1 is SGDLS, CDR2 YYNGEE. The CDR3 has 16 residues. V lost 0 bases, J lost 1 base, and 13 bases lay in between. The CDR3 DNA follows: TGTGCCAGCAGCGTAGTTCTGGGGGGACCGAACACTGAAGCTTTCTTT. It encodes CASSVVLGGPNTEAFF.

The V call is TRBV28, the J call TRBJ1-2; 7 positions agree with TRBD1. Trimming at V came to 8 bases and at J to 8 bases, leaving 20 bases not matched to a gene. The V gene's germline CDR1 is MDHEN and CDR2 SYDVKM. CDR3 size: 16 residues. CDR3 residues: CASSRLRDSSFLGYTF. CDR3 sequence (DNA): TGTGCCAGCTCTAGACTCCGGGACAGCTCTTTCTTAGGCTACACCTTC.

The chain's CDR3 is CAIRLTGGNEQFF. The CDR3 coding sequence is TGTGCCATCAGGTTGACAGGAGGAAATGAGCAGTTCTTC. This rearrangement joins TRBV10-3 to TRBJ2-1, with a weak D call TRBD1 (6 bases). Trimming left V 6 bases short and J 7 bases short, with 13 bases between. Germline CDR1 ENHRY, CDR2 SYGVKD. There are 13 residues in the CDR3.

This clonotype has just a few counts. The chain recombines TRBV28 with TRBJ2-2; TRBD1 agrees at 8 bases. Germline CDR1 MDHEN, CDR2 SYDVKM. V lost 7 bases to trimming and J lost 5 bases; unmatched junction nucleotides: 9. This CDR3 is built from 15 residues. The CDR3 DNA reads TGTGCCAGCACCGAGACAGGGGCAGGGACCGGGGAGCTGTTTTTT. The encoded protein is CASTETGAGTGELFF.

The chain combines TRBV7-4 with TRBJ2-7, with D hard to call. The CDR3 spans 13 residues. Germline V CDR1 and CDR2: SGHVT, SQSDAQ. The ends were cut back, 7 bases at V and 1 base at J, with 11 bases in the middle. CDR3 sequence reads: CASTATESYEQYF. The CDR3 DNA sequence: TGTGCCAGCACCGCTACAGAATCCTACGAGCAGTACTTC.